This T cell receptor beta chain was captured in a study of T-cell memory formation after mild COVID-19. Findings of the study overall: Largely, contracting CD4+ clones fell within CM and EM, and contracting CD8+ clones within EMRA. Second-wave clones that peaked on day 37 lacked confirmed SARS-CoV-2 specificity. Clones that shrank (day 15 to 85) were balanced CD4/CD8, whereas later expanders leaned CD4+.

The sample holds a few counts of this clonotype. What it binds is not known. The CDR3 covers 16 residues. Looked up from germline, CDR1 is SGHVS and CDR2 is FQNEAQ. V lost 5 bases, J lost 3 bases, and 16 bases lay in between. TCRdb re-called the 5' RACE reads through MiXCR, storing one row per CDR3 protein. The sample consists of roughly 620,000 distinct CDR3 sequences, roughly 17% of them appearing once. The sequenced material came from PBMCs or a T cell subset sorted from them (not recorded which). V and J are TRBV7-8 and TRBJ1-4, with D possibly TRBD1 on 6 matching bases. The TCR was taken from an adult woman who had mild COVID-19 (a few samples of this study predate the infection). Cell type and time point are not known. For the CDR3, the DNA is TGTGCCAGCAGCGACCGAAGGACAGCCGCTAATGAAAAACTGTTTTTT. Translated, it gives CASSDRRTAANEKLFF.